This section outlines one T cell receptor (beta chain) sequence together with its context. The entry originates in a study of blood T cell repertoires in COVID-19. Study-wide background: The United States, Italy and Spain provided the acute and convalescent COVID-19 samples.

The germline V and J ends were trimmed by 6 bases and 7 bases, with 18 bases remaining between them. The germline V gene has CDR1 MNHNY and CDR2 SVGAGI (reference sequence). The CDR3 runs 14 residues. The repertoire was sequenced with immunoSEQ multiplex PCR; TCRdb's copy has only in-frame clones and lacks some. The table lists 200,000 to 250,000 clones, about 87% of them singletons, with approximately 6.2% in the top ten. The TCR originated in a man aged 55 to 70 who had recovered from COVID-19. The sample taken for sequencing was peripheral blood. The genes are TRBV6-6 and TRBJ1-2, with D perhaps TRBD1 (6 bases). Here the CDR3 DNA reads TGTGCCAGCAGGGAAGACAGGCATGGAGGTGGCTACACCTTC. Its protein product is CASREDRHGGGYTF.